What follows are 22 T cell receptor beta chains derived from one specimen sequenced in a study of cytomegalovirus exposure and HLA in healthy donors. This PCR relied on a set of 60 Vbeta primers and 13 Jbeta primers. The repertoire was sequenced with immunoSEQ multiplex PCR; TCRdb's copy has only in-frame clones and lacks some. Its clone listing holds some 84,000 clones. The specimen sequenced was PBMCs. These receptors were obtained from a man aged 50 to 59 in good health and CMV-seronegative.

V and J are TRBV9 and TRBJ2-7; D is possibly TRBD2 (6 bases). CDR1 SGDLS and CDR2 YYNGEE come from the germline V gene. The V gene lost 4 bases and the J gene lost 6 bases, with 14 bases spanning the gap. The CDR3 spans 13 residues. The CDR3 region has the DNA TGTGCCAGCAGCCCCCCGGGGGAGGCCGAGCAGTACTTC. Translating gives CASSPPGEAEQYF.

The chain has TRBV19 and TRBJ1-1; D remains unclear. Germline loops: CDR1 LNHDA, CDR2 SQIVND (reference sequence). Trimming left V 5 bases short and J 2 bases short, with 12 bases between. This CDR3 spans 14 amino acids. The CDR3 here is CASSGGRYNTEAFF. CDR3 nucleotides: TGTGCCAGTAGTGGAGGCAGATACAACACTGAAGCTTTCTTT.

The chain joins TRBV5-1 to TRBJ1-2, with unresolved D. This CDR3 is 14 amino acids long. The ends were cut back, 0 bases at V and 1 base at J, with 7 bases in the middle. Germline values: CDR1 SGHRS, CDR2 YFSETQ. For the CDR3, the DNA is TGCGCCAGCAGCTTGGCCTCGAGTAACTATGGCTACACCTTC. Its translation: CASSLASSNYGYTF.

This sequence joins TRBV5-6 and TRBJ2-1, with a possible D match to TRBD2 (6 bases). V lost 1 base and J 8 bases, leaving 16 bases between the germline ends. This CDR3 is 15 amino acids long. In germline, CDR1 is SGHDT, CDR2 YYEEEE. The DNA for the CDR3 is TGTGCCAGCAGCTTGTCCGGCAGGGAGGCCCATGAGCAGTTCTTC. Amino acid sequence: CASSLSGREAHEQFF.

J is TRBJ1-4 and V is TRBV5-4, with 9 positions matching TRBD1. CDR1 and CDR2 (germline): SGHNT, YYREEE (reference sequence). V shed 3 bases, J shed 8 bases, and the junction held 8 bases outside the gene matches. The CDR3 totals 15 residues. In nucleotides, the CDR3 is TGTGCCAGCAGCTCCCCGGGACAGGGCGAGGAAAAACTGTTTTTT. Protein product: CASSSPGQGEEKLFF.

The chain employs TRBV7-9 and TRBJ2-3; D unresolved. This CDR3 is 13 amino acids long. V lost 1 base to trimming and J lost 5 bases, with 7 bases between them. Germline loops: CDR1 SEHNR, CDR2 FQNEAQ (reference sequence). CDR3 bases: TGTGCCAGCAGCTTAGAAAATAGAGATACGCAGTATTTT. Translation: CASSLENRDTQYF.

DNA of the CDR3: TGTGCCAGCAGCGTGGGGGGACTAGCGGGGTCGAGGGAGACCCAGTACTTC. It codes for CASSVGGLAGSRETQYF. The rearrangement uses TRBV9 and TRBJ2-5; TRBD2 matches at 13 bases. In germline, CDR1 is SGDLS, CDR2 YYNGEE. The CDR3 loop spans 17 amino acids. After removal of 2 bases from V and 5 bases from J, the junction contained 9 bases not matched to a gene.

The V and J genes are TRBV28 and TRBJ1-5, with D perhaps TRBD1 (5 bases). Trimming shortened V by 5 bases and J by 3 bases, and 8 bases separated the two germline ends. There are 13 residues in the CDR3. Germline V gene sequence: CDR1 MDHEN, CDR2 SYDVKM. CDR3: CASSDRYNQPQHF. The CDR3 DNA reads TGTGCCAGCAGTGACAGATACAATCAGCCCCAGCATTTT.

The chain employs TRBV18 and TRBJ2-6; no reliable D call. The CDR3 has 18 amino acids. Germline-derived CDR1 and CDR2 are KGHSH and LQKENI. Trimming stripped 2 bases from V and 0 bases from J, with 14 bases between. CDR3 sequence reads: CASSPWSIVSSGANVLTF. The CDR3 DNA is TGTGCCAGCTCACCATGGTCAATCGTGAGCTCTGGGGCCAACGTCCTGACTTTC.

The chain links TRBV4-3 to TRBJ1-5, with unresolved D. CDR1 is LGHNA and CDR2 is YSLEER in the germline V gene. The CDR3 spans 16 residues. V shed 0 bases and J shed 6 bases, with 15 bases lying between them. DNA for the CDR3: TGCGCCAGCAGCCAAGATATTGCGGGATTTATTCAGCCCCAGCATTTT. It specifies CASSQDIAGFIQPQHF.

The chain links TRBV5-1 to TRBJ2-5; 7 bases match TRBD2. This CDR3 is built from 16 residues. The V segment lost 0 bases and the J segment 5 bases; nucleotides outside the gene matches: 10. Germline V gene sequence: CDR1 SGHRS, CDR2 YFSETQ. Here the CDR3 reads CASSLGRGGGPETQYF. In DNA, the CDR3 is TGCGCCAGCAGCTTGGGTCGCGGGGGTGGGCCGGAGACCCAGTACTTC.

CDR3 region: CASSLAGPLYEQYF. In DNA, the CDR3 is TGTGCCAGCAGTTTAGCAGGGCCGTTGTACGAGCAGTACTTC. This rearrangement joins TRBV27 to TRBJ2-7; possibly TRBD1 for D (5 bases). Germline V CDR1 and CDR2: MNHEY, SMNVEV (reference sequence). With 2 bases removed from V and 4 bases from J, the gap between germline ends came to 12 bases. There are 14 residues in the CDR3.

The chain links TRBV7-9 to TRBJ2-7; 8 bases are shared with TRBD1. Germline CDR1 reads SEHNR; CDR2 reads FQNEAQ (reference sequence). This CDR3 is 13 amino acids long. Germline trimming cut 7 bases from V and 5 bases from J; bases unmatched to any gene: 7. The DNA for the CDR3 is TGTGCCAGCACTCAGGGGGCCATCAACGAGCAGTACTTC. This gives the protein CASTQGAINEQYF.

This chain links TRBV7-3 with TRBJ1-1, with D uncertain. CDR1 is SGHTA and CDR2 is FQGTGA in the germline V gene. This CDR3 has 13 residues. Trimming left V 4 bases short and J 0 bases short, with 6 bases between. CDR3 amino acids: CASSYGMNTEAFF. CDR3 DNA: TGTGCCAGCAGCTACGGTATGAACACTGAAGCTTTCTTT.

The chain recombines TRBV6-1 with TRBJ1-3, with 10 bases identical to TRBD1. CDR3 size: 15 residues. Per the germline V gene, CDR1 is MNHNS and CDR2 is SASEGT. V lost 6 bases and J lost 2; bases outside the gene matches: 4. CDR3 nucleotide sequence: TGTGCCAGCAGCAGGGACAGGGGTACTGGAAACACCATATATTTT. Amino acid sequence: CASSRDRGTGNTIYF.

Regarding this clone: A read error may produce the germline difference seen at one junction end. J is TRBJ1-6 and V is TRBV6-1, with D possibly being TRBD1 (5 bases). The germline V gene has CDR1 MNHNS and CDR2 SASEGT. The length of the CDR3 is 14 residues. Here the CDR3 reads CATRSGLFNSPLRF. The CDR3 DNA sequence: TGTGCCACCAGGTCGGGACTTTTTAATTCACCCCTCCGCTTT.

The CDR3 coding sequence is TGTGCCAGCAAGGGCAGGGGGGATAGCAATCAGCCCCAGCATTTT. Amino acid sequence: CASKGRGDSNQPQHF. V is TRBV6-6 and J is TRBJ1-5, with 7 nucleotides matching TRBD1. V shed 7 bases and J 0 bases; nucleotides not matched to a gene: 6. This CDR3 is 15 amino acids long. CDR1 and CDR2 from the germline V gene are MNHNY and SVGAGI (reference sequence).

The gene calls are TRBV4-3 and TRBJ1-1; 9 bases map to TRBD1. The CDR3 totals 13 residues. J gave up 4 bases and V 3 bases, and 0 bases lay outside the gene matches. Germline V CDR1 and CDR2: LGHNA, YSLEER. DNA for the CDR3: TGCGCCAGCAGCCAGGGACAGGGCACTGAAGCTTTCTTT. It translates to CASSQGQGTEAFF.

The chain links TRBV28 to TRBJ1-1; maybe TRBD1 (5 bases). The CDR3 is 14 amino acids. With 7 bases removed from V and 6 bases from J, the gap between germline ends came to 18 bases. In germline, CDR1 is MDHEN, CDR2 SYDVKM. CDR3 sequence reads: CASTQVGVVAEAFF. The DNA for the CDR3 is TGTGCCAGCACCCAAGTAGGGGTTGTGGCTGAAGCTTTCTTT. The variable domain in full, completed from reference TRBV28 and TRBJ1-1, reads DVKVTQSSRYLVKRTGEKVFLECVQDMDHENMFWYRQDPGLGLRLIYFSYDVKMKEKGDIPEGYSVSREKKERFSLILESASTNQTSMYLCASTQVGVVAEAFFGQGTRLTVV.

The gene calls are TRBV5-1 and TRBJ2-7; weak D call: TRBD1 (6 bases). This CDR3 has 22 residues. V lost 2 bases to trimming and J lost 0 bases, with 33 bases between them. The germline CDR1 and CDR2 sequences are SGHRS and YFSETQ. This CDR3 is CASSFLDVQRQAYTISSYEQYF. The CDR3 DNA follows: TGCGCCAGCAGCTTTTTAGACGTTCAGCGACAGGCTTATACCATAAGCTCCTACGAGCAGTACTTC.

J is TRBJ1-1 and V is TRBV5-6, with TRBD1 as a possible D gene (5 bases). CDR3 length equals 15 residues. CDR1 and CDR2 (germline): SGHDT, YYEEEE. Trimming cost V 0 bases and J 2 bases, with 11 bases left between them. CDR3 sequence: CASSLAAGGNTEAFF. CDR3 bases: TGTGCCAGCAGCTTGGCAGCGGGGGGAAACACTGAAGCTTTCTTT.

The chain joins TRBV19 to TRBJ2-2; 8 bases align to TRBD1. Germline V lookup: CDR1 LNHDA, CDR2 SQIVND (reference sequence). Losses at the gene ends were 5 bases for V and 4 bases for J; bases not matched to a gene: 6. CDR3 length: 15 amino acids. The CDR3 reads CASSPRTGSTGELFF. The CDR3 DNA follows: TGTGCCAGTAGTCCACGGACAGGGTCCACCGGGGAGCTGTTTTTT.